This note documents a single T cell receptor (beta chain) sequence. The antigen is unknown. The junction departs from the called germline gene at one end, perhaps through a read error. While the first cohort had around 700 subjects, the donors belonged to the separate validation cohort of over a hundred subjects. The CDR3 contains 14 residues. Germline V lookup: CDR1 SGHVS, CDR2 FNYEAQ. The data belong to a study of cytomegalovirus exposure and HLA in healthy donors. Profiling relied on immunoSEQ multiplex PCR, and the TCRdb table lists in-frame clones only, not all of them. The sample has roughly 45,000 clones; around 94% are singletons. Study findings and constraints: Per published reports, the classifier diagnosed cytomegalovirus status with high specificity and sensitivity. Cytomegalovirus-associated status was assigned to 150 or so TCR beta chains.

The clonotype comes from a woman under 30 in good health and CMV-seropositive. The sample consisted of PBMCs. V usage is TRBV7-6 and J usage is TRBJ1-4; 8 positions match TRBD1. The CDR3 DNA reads TGTGCCAGCAGCGCCGGACAGGGAAATGGAAAACTGTTTTTT. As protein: CASSAGQGNGKLFF. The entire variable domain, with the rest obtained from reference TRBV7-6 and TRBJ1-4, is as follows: GAGVSQSPRYKVTKRGQDVALRCDPISGHVSLYWYRQALGQGPEFLTYFNYEAQQDKSGLPNDRFSAERPEGSISTLTIQRTEQRDSAMYRCASSAGQGNGKLFFGSGTQLSVL.